This entry lists 9 T cell receptor beta chains sequenced from one sample in a study of blood T cell repertoires in COVID-19. TCRdb keeps only in-frame clones here, not all; method: immunoSEQ multiplex PCR. The data contain 150,000 to 200,000 clones, about 85% of them seen just once; the ten biggest clones take up 0.95% to 1.5%. The sequencing input was peripheral blood. Receptors originate from a man in his 60s who had recovered from COVID-19.

This rearrangement joins TRBV19 to TRBJ1-4, with 7 bases that match TRBD1. In germline, CDR1 is LNHDA, CDR2 SQIVND (reference sequence). V shed 3 bases, J shed 10 bases, and the junction held 14 bases outside the gene matches. CDR3 size: 16 residues. CDR3 loop: CASSISRGNSDVKLFF. In nucleotides, the CDR3 is TGTGCCAGTAGTATCTCCAGGGGGAATAGTGACGTAAAACTGTTTTTT.

The genes are TRBV4-3 and TRBJ1-2; D unclear. This CDR3 has 13 residues. The V gene lost 0 bases and the J gene lost 10 bases, with 12 bases spanning the gap. Germline V gives CDR1 LGHNA, CDR2 YSLEER. CDR3 DNA sequence: TGCGCCAGCAGCCAAGATGCCGCCAGCGTCTACACCTTC. This codes for CASSQDAASVYTF.

This chain joins TRBV5-4 and TRBJ1-1; D not certain. The germline V and J ends were trimmed by 7 bases and 1 base, with 14 bases remaining between them. This CDR3 region has 14 residues. Germline V CDR1 and CDR2: SGHNT, YYREEE (reference sequence). For the CDR3, the DNA is TGTGCCAGCTACCTCGCAGGCCCGAACACTGAAGCTTTCTTT. This codes for CASYLAGPNTEAFF.

This rearrangement joins TRBV6-6 to TRBJ1-1; a weak D match, TRBD1 (6 bases). CDR1 MNHNY and CDR2 SVGAGI come from the germline V gene (reference sequence). The CDR3 runs to 15 residues. The germline V and J ends were trimmed by 3 bases and 2 bases, with 13 bases remaining between them. The CDR3: CASSYAPRGNTEAFF. CDR3 nucleotides: TGTGCCAGCAGTTATGCTCCCAGGGGAAACACTGAAGCTTTCTTT.

The V gene is TRBV5-1, the J gene TRBJ1-5; TRBD1 aligns across 9 bases. The CDR3 has 17 amino acids. The germline gives CDR1 SGHRS, CDR2 YFSETQ. V lost 0 bases and J lost 5; bases outside the gene matches: 9. CDR3 protein: CASSLAGGTGGDQPQHF. CDR3 nucleotides: TGCGCCAGCAGCTTGGCCGGGGGCACAGGGGGCGATCAGCCCCAGCATTTT.

This rearrangement joins TRBV9 to TRBJ1-5, with D tentatively TRBD1 (6 bases). V lost 4 bases to trimming and J lost 8 bases, with 19 bases between them. The CDR3 has 15 residues. Germline V gene lookup returns CDR1 SGDLS and CDR2 YYNGEE. Here the CDR3 reads CASSPTGTTGEPQHF. The DNA of the CDR3 is TGTGCCAGCAGCCCTACCGGGACAACAGGAGAGCCCCAGCATTTT.

The V call is TRBV6-2 or TRBV6-3, the J call TRBJ1-1, with 7 bases that match TRBD1. Looked up from germline, CDR1 is MNHEY and CDR2 is SVGEGT. V dropped 5 bases and J dropped 6; count of bases not matched to a gene: 3. This CDR3 contains 12 residues. The CDR3 spells CASSKGTAEAFF. DNA of the CDR3: TGTGCCAGCAGTAAAGGGACAGCTGAAGCTTTCTTT.

V usage is TRBV6-6 and J usage is TRBJ1-1, with 7 bases lining up with TRBD1. This CDR3 region has 15 residues. The J segment lost 1 base and the V segment lost 2 bases, leaving 4 bases of the junction unmatched. Germline V lookup: CDR1 MNHNY, CDR2 SVGAGI (reference sequence). CDR3 loop: CASSYTGQTNTEAFF. CDR3 DNA: TGTGCCAGCAGTTACACGGGACAGACGAACACTGAAGCTTTCTTT.

The chain has TRBV6-5 and TRBJ1-5, with a tentative D call TRBD1 (5 bases). This CDR3 is built from 14 residues. The V gene's germline CDR1 is MNHEY and CDR2 SVGAGI. V dropped 0 bases and J dropped 5 bases, with 8 bases sitting between them. The CDR3: CASSYSFRDQPQHF. The DNA of the CDR3 is TGTGCCAGCAGTTACTCGTTCAGGGATCAGCCCCAGCATTTT.